The clone carrying this T cell receptor beta chain was seen many times. Its matching antigen is unknown. Stable disease denoted Graves' hyperthyroidism without ophthalmopathy progression within 18 months. Diagnosis relied on clinical symptoms, serum thyroxine and TRAb, thyroid ultrasound and orbital computed tomography. Template material for amplifying TCR beta CDR3 regions consisted of RNA transcripts. First-round RT-PCR targeting the TCR CDR3 was performed with the HTBI primer set. TCRdb ran MiXCR on the multiplex PCR reads and lists one entry per CDR3 protein. The sample holds a few hundred thousand distinct CDR3 sequences; roughly 46% are singletons and the top ten take around 7.7%. This specimen comes from a study of T cells in Graves' hyperthyroidism and ophthalmopathy. Study-level points and caveats: Most thyroid clonotypes with frequency above 0.001 were detected in blood.

Losses at the gene ends were 5 bases for V and 3 bases for J; bases not matched to a gene: 6. This CDR3 region has 17 residues. From germline, CDR1 is LNHDA and CDR2 SQIVND (reference sequence). The chain has TRBV19 and TRBJ2-2, with 13 bases that match TRBD2. Sequencing was performed on peripheral blood or thyroid tissue (not recorded which). This clonotype was sampled from a woman aged 18-30 years with Graves' hyperthyroidism. The CDR3 sequence: CASSSRTSGRYTGELFF. The CDR3, as DNA: TGTGCCAGTAGTTCCAGGACTAGCGGGAGATACACCGGGGAGCTGTTTTTT.